One T cell receptor (beta chain) is described in this entry. Its antigen remains unknown. The record originates from a study of T cell repertoires in cytomegalovirus infection. In the study overall: Through public TCR beta signatures, both CMV infection and matching HLA type were indicated. Study-wide results and caveats: HLA-C-restricted, CMV-specific TCR beta clonotypes were dominant ex vivo. Carriers of CMV plus the relevant HLA were identified by cumulative public TCR beta family frequency.

MiXCR was run by TCRdb on the reads, yielding one entry per CDR3 protein. The sample carries 350,000 to 450,000 distinct CDR3 sequences, 15% to 20% recorded once. This receptor was obtained from a human donor in good health (CMV status not recorded). Some clones in this sample may be carry-over from other donors' samples. The source material was PBMCs.

The DNA for the CDR3 is TGTGCCAGTAGTGACGACAGGGTTTTGGCTGAAGCTTTCTTT. It encodes CASSDDRVLAEAFF. This rearrangement joins TRBV19 to TRBJ1-1; 7 nucleotides align to TRBD1. The CDR3 is 14 residues long. The germline V gene encodes CDR1 LNHDA and CDR2 SQIVND (reference sequence). V shed 5 bases and J 6 bases; nucleotides not matched to a gene: 9.